This record covers a single TCR beta chain. The CDR3 is made up of 14 amino acids. V was shortened by 5 bases and J by 4 bases, with 14 bases between the two germline ends. CDR1 and CDR2 (germline): MDHEN, SYDVKM. The data were taken from a study of technical replicates of blood from a few donors. Generated by immunoSEQ multiplex PCR, the TCRdb table keeps only in-frame clones and is missing some. This sample has about 80,000 clones; around 96% occur once, and the top ten carry approximately 0.3%. The specimen was T cells isolated from PBMCs. This chain joins TRBV28 and TRBJ1-1; a possible D gene is TRBD1 (5 bases). The sequence derives from a human donor in good health. The CDR3 is CASSKWTLLTEAFF. Written as DNA, the CDR3 is TGTGCCAGCAGTAAATGGACATTGCTCACTGAAGCTTTCTTT.